Each of the 4 T cell receptor beta chains below was sequenced from the same sample in a study of blood T cells in healthy people across ages. The authors ran a second PCR of about 6 to 11 cycles using a sample-barcoded 5' primer and a J-beta primer mix. TCRdb used MiXCR to reprocess the 5' RACE reads, holding one entry per CDR3 protein. The table shows roughly 790,000 distinct CDR3 sequences, with roughly 43% occurring only once. Sequencing was performed on blood. The receptors derive from a woman aged 55-69 years in good health.

The chain joins TRBV10-1 to TRBJ2-3, with 9 bases that match TRBD1. The junction had 6 bases not matched to a gene; V was cut back by 3 bases and J by 5 bases. This CDR3 has 15 residues. From germline, CDR1 is WNHNN and CDR2 SYGVQD (reference sequence). CDR3 amino acids: CASSDGQGIGDTQYF. In nucleotides, the CDR3 is TGCGCCAGCAGTGACGGACAGGGGATCGGAGATACGCAGTATTTT.

This clonotype was observed a few times. J is TRBJ1-1 and V is TRBV7-2, with 9 bases aligning to TRBD1. There are 12 residues in the CDR3. V shed 2 bases and J 11 bases; nucleotides not matched to a gene: 3. Germline-derived CDR1 and CDR2 are SGHTA and FQGNSA. CDR3 in amino acids: CASSLQGQGAFF. CDR3 DNA sequence: TGTGCCAGCAGCTTACAAGGACAGGGGGCTTTCTTT.

The sample holds a few counts of this clonotype. This chain links TRBV20-1 with TRBJ1-5; 8 nucleotides match TRBD1. The CDR3 runs to 17 residues. CDR1 and CDR2 (germline): DFQATT, SNEGSKA (reference sequence). J was trimmed by 0 bases and V by 1 base; bases with no gene match: 8. The CDR3 coding sequence is TGCAGTGCTAGAGCAGGGGGCGCAACCGGTAGCAATCAGCCCCAGCATTTT. This translates into CSARAGGATGSNQPQHF.

This clonotype was seen only a few times. The gene calls are TRBV28 and TRBJ1-4, with 7 bases aligning to TRBD1. This CDR3 region has 12 residues. The V gene's germline CDR1 is MDHEN and CDR2 SYDVKM. The V gene end was trimmed by 11 bases and the J gene end by 3 bases; junction bases not matched to a gene: 3. The CDR3 here is CAGGGSNEKLFF. CDR3 nucleotide sequence: TGTGCCGGAGGGGGCTCTAATGAAAAACTGTTTTTT. Drawing the rest from reference TRBV28 and TRBJ1-4, the complete variable domain is DVKVTQSSRYLVKRTGEKVFLECVQDMDHENMFWYRQDPGLGLRLIYFSYDVKMKEKGDIPEGYSVSREKKERFSLILESASTNQTSMYLCAGGGSNEKLFFGSGTQLSVL.